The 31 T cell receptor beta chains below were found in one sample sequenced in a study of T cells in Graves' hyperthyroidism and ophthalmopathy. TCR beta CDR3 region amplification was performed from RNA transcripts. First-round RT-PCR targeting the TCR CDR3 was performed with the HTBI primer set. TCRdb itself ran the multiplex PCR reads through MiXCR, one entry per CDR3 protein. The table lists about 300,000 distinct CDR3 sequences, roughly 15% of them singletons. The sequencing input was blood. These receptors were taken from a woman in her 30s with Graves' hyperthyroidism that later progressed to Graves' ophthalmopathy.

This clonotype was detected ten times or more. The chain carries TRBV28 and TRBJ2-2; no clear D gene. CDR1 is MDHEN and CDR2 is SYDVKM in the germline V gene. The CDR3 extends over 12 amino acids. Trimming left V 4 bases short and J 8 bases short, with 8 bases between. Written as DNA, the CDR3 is TGTGCCAGCAGTTCCTCCGCAGGGGAGCTGTTTTTT. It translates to CASSSSAGELFF.

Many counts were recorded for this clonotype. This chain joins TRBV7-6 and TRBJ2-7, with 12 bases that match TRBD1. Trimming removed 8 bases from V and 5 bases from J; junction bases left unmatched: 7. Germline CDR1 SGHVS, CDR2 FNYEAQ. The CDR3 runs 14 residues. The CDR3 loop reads CASREGQGAHEQYF. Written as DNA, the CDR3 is TGTGCCAGCCGAGAGGGACAGGGGGCCCACGAGCAGTACTTC.

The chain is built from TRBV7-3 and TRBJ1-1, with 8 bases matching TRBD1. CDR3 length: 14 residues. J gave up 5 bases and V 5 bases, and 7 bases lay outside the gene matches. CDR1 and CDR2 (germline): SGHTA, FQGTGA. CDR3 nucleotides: TGTGCCAGCAGCCCAGGACAGGGCGGGACTGAAGCTTTCTTT. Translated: CASSPGQGGTEAFF.

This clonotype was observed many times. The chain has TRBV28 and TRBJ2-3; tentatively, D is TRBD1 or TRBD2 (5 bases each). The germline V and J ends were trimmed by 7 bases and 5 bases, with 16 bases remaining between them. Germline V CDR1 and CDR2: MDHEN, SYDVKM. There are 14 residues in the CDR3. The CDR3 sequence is CASKEGRVVDTQYF. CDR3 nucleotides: TGTGCCAGCAAAGAGGGCAGGGTTGTAGATACGCAGTATTTT. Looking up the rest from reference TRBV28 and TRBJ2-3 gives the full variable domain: DVKVTQSSRYLVKRTGEKVFLECVQDMDHENMFWYRQDPGLGLRLIYFSYDVKMKEKGDIPEGYSVSREKKERFSLILESASTNQTSMYLCASKEGRVVDTQYFGPGTRLTVL.

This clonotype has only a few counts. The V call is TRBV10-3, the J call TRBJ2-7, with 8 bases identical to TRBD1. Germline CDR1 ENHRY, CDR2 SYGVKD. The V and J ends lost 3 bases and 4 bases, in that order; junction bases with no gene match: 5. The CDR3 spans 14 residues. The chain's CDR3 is CAISDYGTGYEQYF. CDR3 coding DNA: TGTGCCATCAGTGACTATGGGACAGGATACGAGCAGTACTTC.

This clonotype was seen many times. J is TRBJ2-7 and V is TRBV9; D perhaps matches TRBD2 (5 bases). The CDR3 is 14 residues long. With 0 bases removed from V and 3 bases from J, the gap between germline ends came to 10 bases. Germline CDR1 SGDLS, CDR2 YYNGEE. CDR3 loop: CASSVGRLDYEQYF. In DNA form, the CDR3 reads TGTGCCAGCAGCGTAGGGAGGTTGGACTACGAGCAGTACTTC.

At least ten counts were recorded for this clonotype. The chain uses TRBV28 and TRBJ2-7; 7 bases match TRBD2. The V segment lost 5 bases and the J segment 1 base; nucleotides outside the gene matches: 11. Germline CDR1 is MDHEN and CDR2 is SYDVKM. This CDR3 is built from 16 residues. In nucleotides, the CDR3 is TGTGCCAGCAGTCGTAATCTAGCGGAGGGATCCTACGAGCAGTACTTC. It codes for CASSRNLAEGSYEQYF.

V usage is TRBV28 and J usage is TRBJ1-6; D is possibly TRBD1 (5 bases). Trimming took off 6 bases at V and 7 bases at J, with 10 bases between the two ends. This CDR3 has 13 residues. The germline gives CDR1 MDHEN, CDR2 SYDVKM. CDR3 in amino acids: CASRGTDNSPLHF. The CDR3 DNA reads TGTGCCAGCAGGGGGACGGACAATTCACCCCTCCACTTT. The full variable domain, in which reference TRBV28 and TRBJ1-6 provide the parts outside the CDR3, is DVKVTQSSRYLVKRTGEKVFLECVQDMDHENMFWYRQDPGLGLRLIYFSYDVKMKEKGDIPEGYSVSREKKERFSLILESASTNQTSMYLCASRGTDNSPLHFGNGTRLTVT.

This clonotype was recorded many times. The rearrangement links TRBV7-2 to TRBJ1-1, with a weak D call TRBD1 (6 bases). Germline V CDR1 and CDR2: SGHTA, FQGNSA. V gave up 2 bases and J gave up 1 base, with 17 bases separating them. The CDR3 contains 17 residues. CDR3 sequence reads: CASSLPSRGKTNTEAFF. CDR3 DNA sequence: TGTGCCAGCAGCTTACCTAGCAGGGGAAAAACGAACACTGAAGCTTTCTTT.

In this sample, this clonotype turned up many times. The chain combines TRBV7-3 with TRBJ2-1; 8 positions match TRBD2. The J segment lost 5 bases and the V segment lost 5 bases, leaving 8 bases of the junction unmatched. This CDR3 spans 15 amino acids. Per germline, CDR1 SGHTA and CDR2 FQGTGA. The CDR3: CASSPREGNDNEQFF. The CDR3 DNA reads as TGTGCCAGCAGCCCCCGGGAGGGTAACGACAATGAGCAGTTCTTC.

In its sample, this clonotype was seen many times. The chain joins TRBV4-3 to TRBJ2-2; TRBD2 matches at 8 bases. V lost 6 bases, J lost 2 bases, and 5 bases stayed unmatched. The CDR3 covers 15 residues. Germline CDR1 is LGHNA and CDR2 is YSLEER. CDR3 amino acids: CASRDAGGNTGELFF. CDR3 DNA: TGCGCCAGCAGAGACGCGGGGGGAAACACCGGGGAGCTGTTTTTT.

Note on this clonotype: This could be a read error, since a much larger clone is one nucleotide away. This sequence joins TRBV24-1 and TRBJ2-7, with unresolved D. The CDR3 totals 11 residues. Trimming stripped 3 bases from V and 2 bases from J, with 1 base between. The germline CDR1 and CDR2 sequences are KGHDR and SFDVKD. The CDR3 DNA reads TGTGCCACCAGTGATACCTACGAGCAGTACTTC. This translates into CATSDTYEQYF.

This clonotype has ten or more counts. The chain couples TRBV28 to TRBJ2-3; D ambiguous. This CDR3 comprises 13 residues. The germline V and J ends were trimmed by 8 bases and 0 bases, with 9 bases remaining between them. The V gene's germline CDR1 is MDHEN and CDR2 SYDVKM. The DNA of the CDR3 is TGTGCCAGCGGAATTTCTAGCACAGATACGCAGTATTTT. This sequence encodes CASGISSTDTQYF. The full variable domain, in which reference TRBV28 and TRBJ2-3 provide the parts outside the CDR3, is DVKVTQSSRYLVKRTGEKVFLECVQDMDHENMFWYRQDPGLGLRLIYFSYDVKMKEKGDIPEGYSVSREKKERFSLILESASTNQTSMYLCASGISSTDTQYFGPGTRLTVL.

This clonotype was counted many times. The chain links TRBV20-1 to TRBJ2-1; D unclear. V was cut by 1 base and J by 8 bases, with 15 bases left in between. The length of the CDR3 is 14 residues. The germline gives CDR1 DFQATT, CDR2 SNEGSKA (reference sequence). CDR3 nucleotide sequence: TGCAGTGCTAGAGCCACGACTTGGAGCGATGAGCAGTTCTTC. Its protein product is CSARATTWSDEQFF.

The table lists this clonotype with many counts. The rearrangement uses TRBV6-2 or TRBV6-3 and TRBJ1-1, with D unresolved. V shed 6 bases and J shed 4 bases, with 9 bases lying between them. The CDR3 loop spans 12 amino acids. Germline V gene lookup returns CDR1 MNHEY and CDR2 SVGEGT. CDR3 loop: CASSYEGTEAFF. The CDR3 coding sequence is TGTGCCAGCAGCTACGAGGGCACTGAAGCTTTCTTT.

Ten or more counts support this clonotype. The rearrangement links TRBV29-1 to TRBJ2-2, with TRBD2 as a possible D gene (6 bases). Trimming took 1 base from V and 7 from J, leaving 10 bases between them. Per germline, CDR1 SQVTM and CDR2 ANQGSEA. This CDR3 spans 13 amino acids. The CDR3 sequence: CSVEGGVFGELFF. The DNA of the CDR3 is TGCAGCGTTGAAGGCGGGGTTTTCGGGGAGCTGTTTTTT.

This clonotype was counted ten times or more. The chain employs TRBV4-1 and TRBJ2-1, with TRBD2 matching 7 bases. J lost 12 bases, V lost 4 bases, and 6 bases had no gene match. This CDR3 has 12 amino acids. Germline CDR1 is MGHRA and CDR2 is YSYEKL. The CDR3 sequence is CASSPGLAGQFF. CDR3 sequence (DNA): TGCGCCAGCAGCCCCGGTTTAGCGGGGCAGTTCTTC.

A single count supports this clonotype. CDR3 coding DNA: TGTGCCAGCAGTTTAGGAGACAGGACAGATACGCAGTATTTT. Translating gives CASSLGDRTDTQYF. This sequence joins TRBV27 and TRBJ2-3; a weak D match, TRBD1 (6 bases). The CDR3 is 14 amino acids. The V gene's germline CDR1 is MNHEY and CDR2 SMNVEV (reference sequence). The V gene lost 2 bases and the J gene lost 3 bases, with 9 bases spanning the gap.

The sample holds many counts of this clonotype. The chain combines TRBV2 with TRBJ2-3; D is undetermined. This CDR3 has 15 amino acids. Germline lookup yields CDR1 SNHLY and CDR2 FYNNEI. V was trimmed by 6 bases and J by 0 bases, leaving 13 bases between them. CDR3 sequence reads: CASSLRLGSTDTQYF. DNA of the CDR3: TGTGCCAGCAGCCTGCGCCTTGGGAGCACAGATACGCAGTATTTT.

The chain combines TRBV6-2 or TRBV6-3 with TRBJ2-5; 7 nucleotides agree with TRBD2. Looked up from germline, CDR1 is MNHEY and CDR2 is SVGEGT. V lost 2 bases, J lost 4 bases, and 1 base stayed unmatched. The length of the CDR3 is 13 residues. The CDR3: CASSYVAGETQYF. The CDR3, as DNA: TGTGCCAGCAGTTACGTAGCGGGAGAGACCCAGTACTTC.

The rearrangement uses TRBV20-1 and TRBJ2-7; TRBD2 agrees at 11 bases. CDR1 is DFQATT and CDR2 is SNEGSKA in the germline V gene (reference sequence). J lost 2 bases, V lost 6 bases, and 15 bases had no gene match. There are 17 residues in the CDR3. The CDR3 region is CSADPPKLAGATYEQYF. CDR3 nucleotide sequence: TGCAGTGCAGACCCCCCGAAACTAGCGGGAGCCACCTACGAGCAGTACTTC.

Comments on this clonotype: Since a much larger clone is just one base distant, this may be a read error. CDR3 nucleotide sequence: TGTGCCAGCACCATAGCGGGAAATACAGATACGCGGTATTTT. Translated, it gives CASTIAGNTDTRYF. This chain joins TRBV12-3 or TRBV12-4 and TRBJ2-3; 8 bases fit TRBD2. The CDR3 runs 14 residues.

For the CDR3, the DNA is TGCAGTGCTAGAGATAGGGCAGGGGGAACCTCTAATTCACCCCTCCACTTT. Protein: CSARDRAGGTSNSPLHF. The chain uses TRBV20-1 and TRBJ1-6; TRBD1 matches 7 bases. The CDR3 consists of 17 residues. Germline V lookup: CDR1 DFQATT, CDR2 SNEGSKA (reference sequence). J lost 6 bases, V lost 0 bases, and 11 bases had no gene match.

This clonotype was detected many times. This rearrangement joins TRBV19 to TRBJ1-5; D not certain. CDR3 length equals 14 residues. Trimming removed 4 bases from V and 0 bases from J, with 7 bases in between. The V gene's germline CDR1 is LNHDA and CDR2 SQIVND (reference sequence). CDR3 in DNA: TGTGCCAGTAGTAGGTCGCGTAGCAATCAGCCCCAGCATTTT. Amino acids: CASSRSRSNQPQHF.

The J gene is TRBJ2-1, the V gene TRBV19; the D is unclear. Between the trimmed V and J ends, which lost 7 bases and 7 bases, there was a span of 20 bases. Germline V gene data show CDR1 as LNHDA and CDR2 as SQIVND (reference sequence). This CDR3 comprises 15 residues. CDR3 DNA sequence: TGTGCCAGTACCCAAACGGATACGTTAAGAAATGAGCAGTTCTTC. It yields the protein CASTQTDTLRNEQFF.

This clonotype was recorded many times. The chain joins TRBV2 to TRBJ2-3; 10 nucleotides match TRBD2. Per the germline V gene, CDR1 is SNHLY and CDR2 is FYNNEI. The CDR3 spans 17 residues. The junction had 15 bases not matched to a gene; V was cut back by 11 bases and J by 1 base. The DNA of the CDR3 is TGTGCCCGCGTTCCCGGGACTAGCGACCTCCGCACAGATACGCAGTATTTT. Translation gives CARVPGTSDLRTDTQYF. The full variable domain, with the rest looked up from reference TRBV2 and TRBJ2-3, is EPEVTQTPSHQVTQMGQEVILRCVPISNHLYFYWYRQILGQKVEFLVSFYNNEISEKSEIFDDQFSVERPDGSNFTLKIRSTKLEDSAMYFCARVPGTSDLRTDTQYFGPGTRLTVL.

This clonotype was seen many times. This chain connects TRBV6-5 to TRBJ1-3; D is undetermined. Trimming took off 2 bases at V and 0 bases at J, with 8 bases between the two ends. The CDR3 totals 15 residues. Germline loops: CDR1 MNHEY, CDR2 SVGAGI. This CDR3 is CASSYGWTSGNTIYF. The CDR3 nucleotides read TGTGCCAGCAGTTACGGCTGGACCTCTGGAAACACCATATATTTT.

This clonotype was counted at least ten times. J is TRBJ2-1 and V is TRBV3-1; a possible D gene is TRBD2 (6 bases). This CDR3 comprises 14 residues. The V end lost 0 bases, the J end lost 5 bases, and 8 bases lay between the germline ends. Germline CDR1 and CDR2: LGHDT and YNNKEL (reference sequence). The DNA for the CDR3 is TGTGCCAGCAGCCAAGATTCGGGGGACAATGAGCAGTTCTTC. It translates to CASSQDSGDNEQFF.

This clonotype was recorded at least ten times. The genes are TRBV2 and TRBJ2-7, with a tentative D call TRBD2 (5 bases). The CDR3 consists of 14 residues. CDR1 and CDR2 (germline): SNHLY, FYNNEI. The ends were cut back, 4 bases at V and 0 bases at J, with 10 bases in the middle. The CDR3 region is CASSVELVSYEQYF. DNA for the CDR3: TGTGCCAGCAGTGTTGAACTAGTCTCCTACGAGCAGTACTTC.

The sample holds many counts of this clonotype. The CDR3 loop is CASSYSWANPQRETQYF. The CDR3 coding sequence is TGTGCCAGCAGTTACTCTTGGGCTAATCCTCAAAGGGAGACCCAGTACTTC. The chain is built from TRBV6-2 or TRBV6-3 and TRBJ2-5; no clear D gene. Trimming cost V 0 bases and J 5 bases, with 19 bases left between them. Germline V gene data show CDR1 as MNHEY and CDR2 as SVGEGT. The CDR3 is made up of 17 amino acids.

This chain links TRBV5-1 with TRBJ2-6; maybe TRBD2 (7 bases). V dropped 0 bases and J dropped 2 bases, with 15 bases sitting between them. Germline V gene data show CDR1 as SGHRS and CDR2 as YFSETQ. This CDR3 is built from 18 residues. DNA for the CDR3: TGCGCCAGCAGCTTGGTTGCGGGGGCTTCACCTGGGGCCAACGTCCTGACTTTC. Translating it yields CASSLVAGASPGANVLTF.